The next 17 T cell receptor beta chains were all read from a single sample in a study of OX40 agonist ivuxolimab in advanced cancers. The data were produced by immunoSEQ multiplex PCR, yet TCRdb's version contains in-frame clones alone and is incomplete. This sample has 25,000 to 35,000 clones; roughly nine tenths occur once, and the top ten carry around 9%. The input for sequencing was CD4+ or CD8+ T cells sorted from blood, taken in a trial of the OX40 agonist ivuxolimab. These receptors were obtained from an adult with an advanced solid tumor such as melanoma, head and neck, liver or kidney cancer.

This clone was detected only once. This chain connects TRBV4-1 to TRBJ2-1; D is unresolved. The V end lost 4 bases, the J end lost 5 bases, and 15 bases lay between the germline ends. CDR3 length: 15 residues. CDR1 and CDR2 (germline): MGHRA, YSYEKL. This CDR3 is CASSLQTDLNNEQFF. The CDR3 DNA is TGCGCCAGCAGCCTCCAGACCGACCTCAACAATGAGCAGTTCTTC.

V gene TRBV30 combines with J gene TRBJ1-1; D not resolved. The CDR3 contains 12 residues. V was pared by 4 bases and J by 1 base, with 7 bases between. In germline, CDR1 is GTSNPN, CDR2 SVGIG (reference sequence). The CDR3 loop reads CAWTGGNTEAFF. The CDR3 nucleotides read TGTGCCTGGACCGGCGGGAACACTGAAGCTTTCTTT.

The rearrangement links TRBV7-9 to TRBJ2-7; D gene unclear. CDR1 and CDR2 (germline): SEHNR, FQNEAQ (reference sequence). V was cut by 5 bases and J by 2 bases, with 13 bases left in between. CDR3 length: 14 amino acids. The CDR3 nucleotides are TGTGCCAGCAGCCCCCCGACCGGTACCTACGAGCAGTACTTC. It encodes CASSPPTGTYEQYF.

The CDR3 region has the DNA TGTGCCAGCAGCCGGGAGTCCTCCTACGAGCAGTACTTC. It yields the protein CASSRESSYEQYF. J is TRBJ2-5 and V is TRBV13; perhaps TRBD2 as D (6 bases). The J call is doubtful: the DNA matches TRBJ2-7 better. CDR1 and CDR2 from the germline V gene are PRHDT and FYEKMQ (reference sequence). The CDR3 sequence is 13 residues long.

This clone was counted a single time. V is TRBV10-3 and J is TRBJ1-5; D uncertain. The CDR3 is 14 amino acids. With 10 bases removed from V and 2 bases from J, the gap between germline ends came to 15 bases. Per germline, CDR1 ENHRY and CDR2 SYGVKD. The CDR3 region has the DNA TGTGCCACCGGACCGGGATACGGCAATCAGCCCCAGCATTTT. Its translation is CATGPGYGNQPQHF.

This clone counts as large. The chain links TRBV10-3 to TRBJ1-1; D unresolved. The germline V and J ends were trimmed by 6 bases and 5 bases, with 10 bases remaining between them. This CDR3 has 12 amino acids. Per the germline V gene, CDR1 is ENHRY and CDR2 is SYGVKD. The CDR3 sequence is CAISETRTEAFF. CDR3 coding DNA: TGTGCCATCAGCGAGACTCGGACTGAAGCTTTCTTT.

The V call is TRBV30, the J call TRBJ1-5; D is uncertain. This CDR3 is 14 amino acids long. Germline V CDR1 and CDR2: GTSNPN, SVGIG (reference sequence). With 0 bases removed from V and 6 bases from J, the gap between germline ends came to 12 bases. Written as DNA, the CDR3 is TGTGCCTGGAGTGTATTTAGGGAATTTCAGCCCCAGCATTTT. The encoded protein is CAWSVFREFQPQHF.

This clone has only a few counts. This rearrangement joins TRBV4-1 to TRBJ2-3, with 9 positions matching TRBD1. The V segment lost 0 bases and the J segment 4 bases; nucleotides outside the gene matches: 8. This CDR3 region has 17 residues. The germline gives CDR1 MGHRA, CDR2 YSYEKL. CDR3 bases: TGCGCCAGCAGCCAAGATGGCGGGACAGGGTTTTCAGATACGCAGTATTTT. Encoded protein: CASSQDGGTGFSDTQYF.

The chain joins TRBV29-1 to TRBJ2-2; D is undetermined. V was trimmed by 7 bases and J by 6 bases, leaving 12 bases between them. The CDR3 extends over 12 amino acids. Germline V gives CDR1 SQVTM, CDR2 ANQGSEA. The DNA of the CDR3 is TGCAGCGGGGGTTTGTCCTCCGGGGAGCTGTTTTTT. This encodes CSGGLSSGELFF.

V usage is TRBV6-6 and J usage is TRBJ2-7; 11 nucleotides match TRBD2. From germline, CDR1 is MNHNY and CDR2 SVGAGI (reference sequence). This CDR3 contains 15 residues. V shed 2 bases, J shed 7 bases, and the junction held 7 bases outside the gene matches. The CDR3 sequence: CASSYPTSGDGEQYF. CDR3 in DNA: TGTGCCAGCAGTTACCCGACTAGCGGGGATGGGGAGCAGTACTTC.

V usage is TRBV7-3 and J usage is TRBJ2-2; D is ambiguous. CDR1 is SGHTA, CDR2 FQGTGA, per germline. The V end lost 2 bases, the J end lost 0 bases, and 4 bases lay between the germline ends. The CDR3 is 14 amino acids. This chain's CDR3 is CASSLGANTGELFF. CDR3 sequence (DNA): TGTGCCAGCAGCTTAGGGGCGAACACCGGGGAGCTGTTTTTT.

This chain connects TRBV28 to TRBJ2-5; 7 bases are shared with TRBD1. V was clipped by 5 bases and J by 3 bases; unmatched bases: 9. The germline V gene has CDR1 MDHEN and CDR2 SYDVKM. The CDR3 length is 15 residues. CDR3 residues: CASSADRVAKETQYF. The CDR3, as DNA: TGTGCCAGCAGTGCCGACAGGGTAGCCAAAGAGACCCAGTACTTC.

The V gene is TRBV4-3, the J gene TRBJ1-2; D is possibly TRBD1 (6 bases). The CDR3 runs 15 residues. V lost 0 bases, J lost 5 bases, and 13 bases lay in between. CDR1 and CDR2 (germline): LGHNA, YSLEER. CDR3 protein: CASSQDLAGVYGYTF. CDR3 coding DNA: TGCGCCAGCAGCCAAGATCTGGCAGGGGTATATGGCTACACCTTC.

This chain's CDR3 is CASSLVSPMDDYEQYF. DNA of the CDR3: TGTGCCAGCAGCTTAGTATCACCTATGGATGACTACGAGCAGTACTTC. J is TRBJ2-7 and V is TRBV11-2; D not resolved. The CDR3 runs to 16 residues. Germline V CDR1 and CDR2: SGHAT, FQNNGV. V lost 1 base to trimming and J lost 3 bases, with 16 bases between them.

The chain is built from TRBV7-8 and TRBJ2-3, with TRBD2 matching 10 bases. The CDR3 runs 18 residues. V lost 3 bases and J lost 1; bases outside the gene matches: 10. Germline V gene data show CDR1 as SGHVS and CDR2 as FQNEAQ. The CDR3 protein is CASSFGSGRIGRTDTQYF. CDR3 DNA sequence: TGTGCCAGCAGCTTCGGTAGCGGGAGGATTGGACGCACAGATACGCAGTATTTT. The whole variable domain, filled in from reference TRBV7-8 and TRBJ2-3, reads GAGVSQSPRYKVAKRGQDVALRCDPISGHVSLFWYQQALGQGPEFLTYFQNEAQLDKSGLPSDRFFAERPEGSVSTLKIQRTQQEDSAVYLCASSFGSGRIGRTDTQYFGPGTRLTVL.

The chain is built from TRBV7-9 and TRBJ2-1; 9 nucleotides align to TRBD2. The V gene end was trimmed by 4 bases and the J gene end by 4 bases; junction bases not matched to a gene: 2. The germline gives CDR1 SEHNR, CDR2 FQNEAQ (reference sequence). The length of the CDR3 is 14 residues. Written as DNA, the CDR3 is TGTGCCAGCAGCTCGACTAGCGGTTACAATGAGCAGTTCTTC. This translates into CASSSTSGYNEQFF.

The chain employs TRBV25-1 and TRBJ1-4; 9 bases match TRBD1. Trimming cost V 4 bases and J 4 bases; bases outside gene matches: 10. Per germline, CDR1 MGHDK and CDR2 SYGVNS. The CDR3 has 17 amino acids. The CDR3 DNA reads as TGTGCCAGCAGTGGGCGGTGGACAGGGGCGATTAATGAAAAACTGTTTTTT. This translates into CASSGRWTGAINEKLFF.